Described below is a single T cell receptor beta chain sequence and its context. The data were taken from a study of monozygotic twins with inflammatory bowel disease. With the 5' RACE reads reprocessed, TCRdb shows one record per CDR3 protein and no DNA. This sample's table has around 400,000 distinct CDR3 sequences. CDR1 and CDR2 from the germline V gene are MNHEY and SMNVEV (reference sequence). The CDR3 runs 16 residues. The receptor was derived from a human donor with ulcerative colitis or Crohn's disease, or a healthy co-twin of an affected twin (not recorded which). Sample: blood. J is TRBJ1-5 and V is TRBV27; the D call of TRBD1 rests on TCRdb alone, since no DNA is present to check it. CDR3 residues: CASSLGGTGGRQPQHF.